One sample yielded the 4 T cell receptor beta chains listed below, sequenced in a study of T cell changes during pregnancy in multiple sclerosis. Method: immunoSEQ multiplex PCR; TCRdb's copy keeps in-frame clones and lacks some. Among 40,000 to 60,000 clones listed, roughly 95% were seen once. The sequenced sample was CD4+ T cells from peripheral blood mononuclear cells, obtained in the third trimester of pregnancy. All receptors come from a female donor with multiple sclerosis, enrolled in a pregnancy study.

The gene calls are TRBV7-9 and TRBJ2-1; maybe TRBD2 (6 bases). V lost 1 base and J 1 base, leaving 8 bases between the germline ends. Germline CDR1 and CDR2: SEHNR and FQNEAQ (reference sequence). CDR3 length: 15 amino acids. As DNA, the CDR3 is TGTGCCAGCAGCTTAGGCGCGGGATCCTACAATGAGCAGTTCTTC. Protein: CASSLGAGSYNEQFF.

The chain combines TRBV4-1 with TRBJ1-2, with D unclear. The CDR3 has 14 residues. CDR1 MGHRA and CDR2 YSYEKL come from the germline V gene. Trimming shortened V by 2 bases and J by 4 bases, and 11 bases separated the two germline ends. As DNA, the CDR3 is TGCGCCAGCAGCCAAAACGACAAATTCTATGGCTACACCTTC. Encoded protein: CASSQNDKFYGYTF.

The V gene is TRBV9, the J gene TRBJ2-1; D not certain. Trimming removed 4 bases at V and 0 bases at J, with 14 bases between. The CDR3 length is 16 residues. Germline-derived CDR1 and CDR2 are SGDLS and YYNGEE. CDR3 nucleotides: TGTGCCAGCAGCCCCTGGGCCTCAAGCTCCTACAATGAGCAGTTCTTC. This codes for CASSPWASSSYNEQFF.

The chain carries TRBV5-4 and TRBJ2-5; TRBD2 matches 8 bases. CDR3 length equals 14 residues. Looked up from germline, CDR1 is SGHNT and CDR2 is YYREEE (reference sequence). The J segment lost 1 base and the V segment lost 6 bases, leaving 5 bases of the junction unmatched. The CDR3 sequence is CASNRAGVQETQYF. DNA of the CDR3: TGTGCCAGCAATAGAGCGGGAGTCCAAGAGACCCAGTACTTC.